Listed here are 23 T cell receptor beta chains from one sample, sequenced in a study of blood T cell repertoires in COVID-19. Profiling relied on immunoSEQ multiplex PCR, and the TCRdb table lists in-frame clones only, not all of them. The sample has some 120,000 clones, about 87% seen once; the top ten hold roughly 3.6%. Specimen: peripheral blood. These receptors were taken from a woman aged 55 to 70 with acute or convalescent COVID-19.

The rearrangement joins TRBV10-2 to TRBJ2-5, with TRBD2 as a possible D gene (6 bases). The V end lost 0 bases, the J end lost 4 bases, and 12 bases lay between the germline ends. The germline CDR1 and CDR2 sequences are WSHSY and SAAADI. This CDR3 region has 15 residues. CDR3 nucleotide sequence: TGCGCCAGCAGTGAGTCTGGAGCGGGTACAGAGACCCAGTACTTC. Translated: CASSESGAGTETQYF.

This chain uses TRBV29-1 with TRBJ2-3, with D possibly TRBD2 on 5 matching bases. Germline CDR1 and CDR2: SQVTM and ANQGSEA. V was clipped by 7 bases and J by 3 bases, with 14 bases between them. The CDR3 has 13 residues. Here the CDR3 DNA reads TGCAGCGCTCGGAGGCCCCAGACAGATACGCAGTATTTT. Protein: CSARRPQTDTQYF.

This clone was detected only a few times. The identical CDR3 is also encoded by other nucleotide sequences in the sample. The rearrangement uses TRBV12-3 or TRBV12-4 and TRBJ1-5, with D maybe TRBD1 (6 bases). The CDR3 is 13 amino acids. V gave up 6 bases and J gave up 2 bases, with 8 bases separating them. The CDR3 region is CASRQGGNQPQHF. The CDR3 nucleotides read TGTGCCAGCAGACAGGGTGGCAATCAGCCCCAGCATTTT.

This chain connects TRBV5-1 to TRBJ2-7; perhaps TRBD1 as D (7 bases). Trimming took 2 bases from V and 5 from J, leaving 11 bases between them. This CDR3 spans 13 amino acids. CDR1 is SGHRS, CDR2 YFSETQ, per germline. The CDR3 region is CASSLGGGDEQYF. The CDR3 coding sequence is TGCGCCAGCAGCTTAGGAGGGGGCGACGAGCAGTACTTC. Looking up the rest from reference TRBV5-1 and TRBJ2-7 gives the full variable domain: KAGVTQTPRYLIKTRGQQVTLSCSPISGHRSVSWYQQTPGQGLQFLFEYFSETQRNKGNFPGRFSGRQFSNSRSEMNVSTLELGDSALYLCASSLGGGDEQYFGPGTRLTVT.

The count of this clone is one. J is TRBJ2-1 and V is TRBV3-1 (or the pseudogene TRBV3-2); 9 positions match TRBD2. The CDR3 sequence is 15 residues long. Germline CDR1 and CDR2: LGHDT and YNNKEL (reference sequence). Trimming removed 1 base from V and 4 bases from J; junction bases left unmatched: 2. The CDR3 here is CASSQASGVYNEQFF. DNA for the CDR3: TGTGCCAGCAGCCAAGCTAGCGGGGTTTACAATGAGCAGTTCTTC.

The V call is TRBV7-8, the J call TRBJ1-4, with 11 bases identical to TRBD1. Losses at the gene ends were 5 bases for V and 8 bases for J; bases not matched to a gene: 4. The CDR3 has 14 amino acids. Germline values: CDR1 SGHVS, CDR2 FQNEAQ. CDR3 DNA: TGTGCCAGCAGCGGACAGGGGGCTCGAGAAAAACTGTTTTTT. It is translated as CASSGQGAREKLFF.

This chain connects TRBV2 to TRBJ2-7; a possible D gene is TRBD1 (6 bases). The germline V and J ends were trimmed by 4 bases and 0 bases, with 10 bases remaining between them. The germline gives CDR1 SNHLY, CDR2 FYNNEI. The CDR3 runs to 14 residues. The CDR3 is CASSVGGDSYEQYF. Written as DNA, the CDR3 is TGTGCCAGCAGTGTTGGGGGCGACTCCTACGAGCAGTACTTC.

V and J are TRBV11-2 and TRBJ2-5, with TRBD2 identical over 7 bases. The CDR3 spans 15 residues. CDR1 is SGHAT and CDR2 is FQNNGV in the germline V gene. Losses at the gene ends were 1 base for V and 4 bases for J; bases not matched to a gene: 6. For the CDR3, the DNA is TGTGCCAGCAGCTTAGGCCTAGCGGCCGGAGAGACCCAGTACTTC. Encoded protein: CASSLGLAAGETQYF.

The chain combines TRBV3-1 (or the pseudogene TRBV3-2) with TRBJ2-3, with 10 bases aligning to TRBD2. The length of the CDR3 is 17 residues. Per germline, CDR1 LGHDT and CDR2 YNNKEL (reference sequence). Losses at the gene ends were 4 bases for V and 3 bases for J; bases not matched to a gene: 10. The CDR3 DNA follows: TGTGCCAGCAGCCCCCTCCGGGCTAGCGGGAGAACAGATACGCAGTATTTT. This gives the protein CASSPLRASGRTDTQYF.

This chain joins TRBV2 and TRBJ1-1; maybe TRBD1 (6 bases). Trimming left V 11 bases short and J 11 bases short, with 18 bases between. In germline, CDR1 is SNHLY, CDR2 FYNNEI. The CDR3 is 11 residues long. CDR3 loop: CARRNRDPAFF. The DNA of the CDR3 is TGTGCCCGACGAAACAGGGACCCGGCTTTCTTT. Based on the CDR3 plus reference TRBV2 and TRBJ1-1, the full variable domain is EPEVTQTPSHQVTQMGQEVILRCVPISNHLYFYWYRQILGQKVEFLVSFYNNEISEKSEIFDDQFSVERPDGSNFTLKIRSTKLEDSAMYFCARRNRDPAFFGQGTRLTVV.

The chain combines TRBV11-3 with TRBJ1-1; TRBD1 might be the D (6 bases). CDR1 and CDR2 from the germline V gene are SGHNT and YENEEA. The CDR3 spans 14 residues. V dropped 4 bases and J dropped 6 bases, with 15 bases sitting between them. The CDR3: CASSYTLGHSEAFF. DNA of the CDR3: TGTGCCAGCAGCTATACATTGGGACACTCTGAAGCTTTCTTT.

The chain has TRBV18 and TRBJ2-5; D remains unclear. Deletions cut 2 bases from V and 5 bases from J, with 12 bases between. Germline V CDR1 and CDR2: KGHSH, LQKENI. This CDR3 comprises 14 residues. The CDR3 bases are TGTGCCAGCTCACCAGAGAGCGCGTGGGAGACCCAGTACTTC. It translates to CASSPESAWETQYF.

The V call is TRBV11-2, the J call TRBJ2-3, with 7 bases lining up with TRBD2. CDR1 and CDR2 (germline): SGHAT, FQNNGV. The CDR3 contains 15 residues. The trim removed 6 bases at V and 0 bases at J, leaving 6 bases unmatched. The CDR3 DNA reads TGTGCCAGCAGGTTTCGAGCGGGAAGCACAGATACGCAGTATTTT. This sequence encodes CASRFRAGSTDTQYF.

The chain joins TRBV27 to TRBJ1-5, with D possibly TRBD1 on 5 matching bases. V gave up 0 bases and J gave up 3 bases, with 9 bases separating them. Germline V lookup: CDR1 MNHEY, CDR2 SMNVEV (reference sequence). The CDR3 runs 15 residues. The CDR3, as DNA: TGTGCCAGCAGTTTATCAGGGACTATCAATCAGCCCCAGCATTTT. This sequence encodes CASSLSGTINQPQHF.

V usage is TRBV18 and J usage is TRBJ1-1; D is unresolved. This CDR3 contains 13 residues. Trimming pared 3 bases from V and 0 bases from J, leaving 5 bases between. Germline V CDR1 and CDR2: KGHSH, LQKENI. CDR3 amino acids: CASSPSVNTEAFF. In DNA form, the CDR3 reads TGTGCCAGCTCACCCTCGGTGAACACTGAAGCTTTCTTT.

This clone has just a few counts. The chain employs TRBV29-1 and TRBJ1-2; the D gene is possibly TRBD1 (6 bases). Germline V gene sequence: CDR1 SQVTM, CDR2 ANQGSEA. V lost 4 bases to trimming and J lost 2 bases, with 14 bases between them. The CDR3 totals 14 residues. The CDR3 bases are TGCAGCGTTGGACCCGGACAGCTGAACTATGGCTACACCTTC. Protein: CSVGPGQLNYGYTF. Full variable domain (outside the CDR3, taken from reference TRBV29-1 and TRBJ1-2): SAVISQKPSRDICQRGTSLTIQCQVDSQVTMMFWYRQQPGQSLTLIATANQGSEATYESGFVIDKFPISRPNLTFSTLTVSNMSPEDSSIYLCSVGPGQLNYGYTFGSGTRLTVV.

This sequence joins TRBV19 and TRBJ2-1; a possible D gene is TRBD2 (6 bases). This CDR3 comprises 15 residues. The ends were cut back, 3 bases at V and 3 bases at J, with 12 bases in the middle. Germline CDR1 is LNHDA and CDR2 is SQIVND (reference sequence). DNA of the CDR3: TGTGCCAGTAGTATGGTAGCGGAGCTCTACAATGAGCAGTTCTTC. It encodes CASSMVAELYNEQFF.

The chain employs TRBV5-1 and TRBJ2-7, with D tentatively TRBD1 (6 bases). Germline V gives CDR1 SGHRS, CDR2 YFSETQ. The ends were cut back, 1 base at V and 4 bases at J, with 9 bases in the middle. The CDR3 extends over 13 amino acids. In DNA form, the CDR3 reads TGCGCCAGCAGCTTGCTCCAGGGGTACGAGCAGTACTTC. It encodes CASSLLQGYEQYF.

With respect to this clone: Distinct nucleotide sequences in the sample also encode this CDR3. The V gene is TRBV19, the J gene TRBJ1-5, with TRBD1 as a possible D gene (6 bases). Germline values: CDR1 LNHDA, CDR2 SQIVND (reference sequence). Trimming took off 4 bases at V and 5 bases at J, with 12 bases between the two ends. CDR3 length: 14 residues. CDR3 nucleotides: TGTGCCAGTAGTACGGGACAAGTTTATCAGCCCCAGCATTTT. Amino acid sequence: CASSTGQVYQPQHF.

The V gene is TRBV19, the J gene TRBJ2-2; 10 bases are a match to TRBD2. The CDR3 spans 15 residues. J lost 3 bases, V lost 8 bases, and 6 bases had no gene match. Germline-derived CDR1 and CDR2 are LNHDA and SQIVND (reference sequence). In nucleotides, the CDR3 is TGTGCCAGTTCGTGGCTAGCGGGGGACACCGGGGAGCTGTTTTTT. It codes for CASSWLAGDTGELFF.

Worth noting for this clone: It is unclear where the CDR3 begins or ends on the DNA, so no DNA is shown, and the CDR3 is as TCRdb lists it. CDR3 protein: CASSFGSGGNYGYTF. This chain joins TRBV5-1 and TRBJ1-2. The CDR3 length equals 15 residues, ends included. The V gene's germline CDR1 is SGHRS and CDR2 YFSETQ.

The rearrangement joins TRBV15 to TRBJ1-2; 7 bases agree with TRBD1. Per the germline V gene, CDR1 is LNHNV and CDR2 is YYDKDF (reference sequence). The CDR3 has 14 amino acids. J was trimmed by 3 bases and V by 7 bases; bases with no gene match: 8. CDR3 amino acids: CATNDFQGDYGYTF. CDR3 bases: TGTGCCACCAACGACTTCCAGGGGGACTATGGCTACACCTTC.

The gene calls are TRBV7-9 and TRBJ1-4, with 8 bases aligning to TRBD1. CDR3 length: 17 amino acids. The V gene end was trimmed by 4 bases and the J gene end by 7 bases; junction bases not matched to a gene: 14. Germline V gives CDR1 SEHNR, CDR2 FQNEAQ (reference sequence). CDR3 protein: CASSSALQGALGEKLFF. DNA for the CDR3: TGTGCCAGCAGCTCAGCCCTCCAGGGGGCGCTGGGTGAAAAACTGTTTTTT.